This T cell receptor (beta chain) comes out of a study of T cells after yellow fever vaccination. Whole-study findings and limits: A minor fraction of clonotypes spanned both CD4 and CD8 compartments.

Trimming pared 5 bases from V and 4 bases from J, leaving 9 bases between. This CDR3 has 13 residues. Germline loops: CDR1 MNHEY, CDR2 SMNVEV (reference sequence). TCRdb independently ran MiXCR on the 5' RACE reads; one entry per CDR3 protein. The sample has around 530,000 distinct CDR3 sequences; less than 20% are singletons. This clonotype was detected only a few times. The antigen is not known. The material was PBMCs, obtained around 5 days after the first yellow fever vaccination. The TCR sequence derives from a man younger than 35 who received the YFV17D yellow fever vaccine. The chain carries TRBV27 and TRBJ1-3; tentatively, D is TRBD1 (6 bases). CDR3 sequence: CASSITGGNTIYF. In DNA, the CDR3 is TGTGCCAGCAGTATTACAGGGGGAAACACCATATATTTT.